Below, 28 T cell receptor beta chains from the same sample are listed, as sequenced in a study of preoperative IRX-2 immunotherapy in early breast cancer. Treatment noted: preoperative locoregional IRX-2 cytokine immunotherapy. Profiling relied on immunoSEQ multiplex PCR, and the TCRdb table lists in-frame clones only, not all of them. Of fewer than 35,000 clones listed, roughly 89% are singletons. The sequencing here drew on tumor tissue, taken after IRX-2 immunotherapy. These receptors all come from a human donor with breast cancer.

Here the CDR3 reads CASRSRQGYYNEQFF. The DNA of the CDR3 is TGTGCCAGCAGATCTCGACAGGGTTATTACAATGAGCAGTTCTTC. The chain couples TRBV7-6 to TRBJ2-1; TRBD1 aligns across 7 bases. The length of the CDR3 is 15 residues. Trimming removed 6 bases from V and 4 bases from J; junction bases left unmatched: 9. Per germline, CDR1 SGHVS and CDR2 FNYEAQ.

This clone was observed once. V is TRBV11-3 and J is TRBJ1-2; no clear D. V shed 3 bases and J shed 3 bases, with 17 bases lying between them. Germline assignment: CDR1 SGHNT and CDR2 YENEEA. CDR3 length: 16 residues. CDR3 sequence: CASSLVGSGGHYGYTF. CDR3 in DNA: TGTGCCAGCAGCTTGGTTGGGTCAGGCGGTCACTATGGCTACACCTTC.

This clone was found a few times. The rearrangement links TRBV23-1 to TRBJ2-6, with D unclear. TRBV23-1 is recorded as an ORF, its role being uncertain. V shed 6 bases and J shed 4 bases, with 16 bases lying between them. The CDR3 sequence is 16 residues long. In DNA, the CDR3 is TGCGCCAGCAGCCCACTGGGCCCCTTCGGGGCCAACGTCCTGACTTTC. Amino acids: CASSPLGPFGANVLTF.

This clone was seen only a few times. This chain uses TRBV11-3 with TRBJ2-3; TRBD2 is a possible D gene (6 bases). The V gene's germline CDR1 is SGHNT and CDR2 YENEEA. V lost 3 bases and J lost 3, with 10 bases in between. The CDR3 sequence is 14 residues long. The CDR3 DNA reads as TGTGCCAGCAGCTTTCGAGCGGGTACAGATACGCAGTATTTT. Amino acids: CASSFRAGTDTQYF.

The CDR3 nucleotides are TGTGCCAGTAGTAGGGGGACACCAACTAATGAAAAACTGTTTTTT. Translating it yields CASSRGTPTNEKLFF. This chain joins TRBV19 and TRBJ1-4; D is possibly TRBD1 (6 bases). V gave up 4 bases and J gave up 0 bases, with 9 bases separating them. The CDR3 consists of 15 residues. Germline loops: CDR1 LNHDA, CDR2 SQIVND (reference sequence).

The rearrangement joins TRBV6-8 to TRBJ1-1; D may be TRBD1 (6 bases). The V end lost 1 base, the J end lost 5 bases, and 11 bases lay between the germline ends. Germline CDR1 is MNHGY and CDR2 is SAAAGT. This CDR3 is built from 14 residues. DNA for the CDR3: TGTGCCAGCAGTTACTTAGGGGGGCAGACTGAAGCTTTCTTT. It is translated as CASSYLGGQTEAFF.

The chain has TRBV19 and TRBJ2-7; D not resolved. Germline V gives CDR1 LNHDA, CDR2 SQIVND (reference sequence). The V gene lost 2 bases and the J gene lost 6 bases, with 11 bases spanning the gap. This CDR3 comprises 13 residues. Here the CDR3 DNA reads TGTGCCAGTAGTATAACAACGGCTAGCGAGCAGTACGTC. Protein product: CASSITTASEQYV.

This chain joins TRBV7-6 and TRBJ1-2; D is possibly TRBD1 (5 bases). V was shortened by 1 base and J by 4 bases, with 13 bases between the two germline ends. Germline CDR1 SGHVS, CDR2 FNYEAQ. The CDR3 is made up of 15 amino acids. The DNA for the CDR3 is TGTGCCAGCAGCTTAGAGCCAGGGAGAGGCTATGGCTACACCTTC. This sequence encodes CASSLEPGRGYGYTF.

The V call is TRBV12-5, the J call TRBJ1-3; 7 bases are a match to TRBD1. The V segment lost 5 bases and the J segment 4 bases; nucleotides outside the gene matches: 5. The CDR3 runs 14 residues. CDR1 is LGHNT, CDR2 FRNRAP, per germline. This chain's CDR3 is CASGLTGFGNTIYF. In nucleotides, the CDR3 is TGTGCTAGTGGTCTGACAGGGTTCGGAAACACCATATATTTT.

The chain couples TRBV19 to TRBJ2-5; D perhaps matches TRBD1 (6 bases). Germline values: CDR1 LNHDA, CDR2 SQIVND (reference sequence). This CDR3 has 14 residues. V was clipped by 5 bases and J by 2 bases, with 12 bases between them. The CDR3 protein is CASSPGQLQETQYF. Written as DNA, the CDR3 is TGTGCCAGTAGTCCGGGACAATTACAAGAGACCCAGTACTTC.

V usage is TRBV11-3 and J usage is TRBJ1-6; TRBD1 aligns across 10 bases. This CDR3 has 16 amino acids. Germline V gene data show CDR1 as SGHNT and CDR2 as YENEEA. The V and J ends lost 5 bases and 7 bases, in that order; junction bases with no gene match: 8. CDR3 in amino acids: CASSNPGQGKNSPLHF. The DNA for the CDR3 is TGTGCCAGCAGCAACCCGGGACAGGGGAAAAATTCACCCCTCCACTTT.

This clone was picked up a small number of times. The V gene is TRBV12-5, the J gene TRBJ2-5; 8 bases align to TRBD1. This CDR3 has 13 residues. V gave up 1 base and J gave up 5 bases; unmatched junction bases: 0. In germline, CDR1 is LGHNT, CDR2 FRNRAP. CDR3 nucleotides: TGTGCTAGTGGTTTGGGACAGGGGGAGACCCAGTACTTC. Its translation: CASGLGQGETQYF. The whole variable domain, filled in from reference TRBV12-5 and TRBJ2-5, reads DARVTQTPRHKVTEMGQEVTMRCQPILGHNTVFWYRQTMMQGLELLAYFRNRAPLDDSGMPKDRFSAEMPDATLATLKIQPSEPRDSAVYFCASGLGQGETQYFGPGTRLLVL.

This clone showed up just once. The CDR3 reads CASSYGGTAGTEAFF. Written as DNA, the CDR3 is TGTGCCAGCAGTTACGGCGGGACCGCCGGCACTGAAGCTTTCTTT. The chain links TRBV11-3 to TRBJ1-1, with a possible D match to TRBD1 (5 bases). Germline V gene data show CDR1 as SGHNT and CDR2 as YENEEA. V lost 6 bases to trimming and J lost 4 bases, with 18 bases between them. The CDR3 consists of 15 residues.

The chain couples TRBV19 to TRBJ1-5; 7 bases fit TRBD1. Germline V gene data show CDR1 as LNHDA and CDR2 as SQIVND (reference sequence). With V trimmed by 6 bases and J by 0 bases, 5 bases remained unmatched. The CDR3 has 15 residues. DNA of the CDR3: TGTGCCAGTAGGCCGGGACAGAGTAGCAATCAGCCCCAGCATTTT. Amino acids: CASRPGQSSNQPQHF.

The chain combines TRBV18 with TRBJ2-5; tentatively, D is TRBD1 (5 bases). There are 15 residues in the CDR3. The V gene lost 0 bases and the J gene lost 3 bases, with 11 bases spanning the gap. Germline values: CDR1 KGHSH, CDR2 LQKENI. CDR3: CASSPPAGNEETQYF. The CDR3 nucleotides are TGTGCCAGCTCACCACCGGCAGGGAACGAAGAGACCCAGTACTTC.

This chain uses TRBV6-8 with TRBJ2-5; D unresolved. From germline, CDR1 is MNHGY and CDR2 SAAAGT. The CDR3 sequence is 16 residues long. Between the trimmed V and J ends, which lost 4 bases and 5 bases, there was a span of 20 bases. CDR3 amino acids: CASSSTRAEARETQYF. The DNA of the CDR3 is TGTGCCAGCAGTTCGACTCGAGCCGAGGCACGGGAGACCCAGTACTTC.

The J gene is TRBJ1-2, the V gene TRBV6-8; possibly TRBD1 for D (5 bases). CDR1 and CDR2 from the germline V gene are MNHGY and SAAAGT. V was clipped by 7 bases and J by 4 bases, with 13 bases between them. The CDR3 spans 13 residues. CDR3 sequence (DNA): TGTGCCAGCAAAGGTTCTGACAGCTATGGCTACACCTTC. Encoded protein: CASKGSDSYGYTF.

This clone was detected only once. The chain carries TRBV11-3 and TRBJ1-3; maybe TRBD1 (6 bases). The CDR3 is 16 residues long. V was cut by 5 bases and J by 0 bases, with 14 bases left in between. The germline gives CDR1 SGHNT, CDR2 YENEEA. The CDR3 here is CASSTRDTHSGNTIYF. CDR3 in DNA: TGTGCCAGCAGCACTCGGGACACCCACTCTGGAAACACCATATATTTT.

J is TRBJ1-2 and V is TRBV4-1; 8 nucleotides agree with TRBD1. Per the germline V gene, CDR1 is MGHRA and CDR2 is YSYEKL. V gave up 0 bases and J gave up 8 bases; unmatched junction bases: 8. CDR3 size: 15 residues. Here the CDR3 reads CASSQDRDRPWGYTF. The DNA of the CDR3 is TGCGCCAGCAGCCAAGATCGGGACAGGCCGTGGGGCTACACCTTC.

The chain links TRBV22-1 to TRBJ1-3; the table's D call TRBD1 went unverified against the DNA. TRBV22-1 counts as a pseudogene. This CDR3 contains 16 residues. In DNA form, the CDR3 reads TGTGCCAGCACCTTCTACAGGGTAGAGTCTGGAAACACCATATATTTT. This translates into CASTFYRVESGNTIYF.

The sample holds one count of this clone. V is TRBV19 and J is TRBJ2-2, with 10 bases that match TRBD2. This CDR3 is 16 amino acids long. After removal of 3 bases from V and 3 bases from J, the junction contained 4 bases not matched to a gene. Looked up from germline, CDR1 is LNHDA and CDR2 is SQIVND (reference sequence). The CDR3 loop is CASSISSGGYTGELFF. The DNA of the CDR3 is TGTGCCAGTAGTATTAGTAGCGGGGGGTACACCGGGGAGCTGTTTTTT.

The chain combines TRBV11-3 with TRBJ1-4; 11 bases line up with TRBD1. The CDR3 length is 14 residues. V lost 5 bases to trimming and J lost 8 bases; unmatched junction nucleotides: 4. Germline lookup yields CDR1 SGHNT and CDR2 YENEEA. In nucleotides, the CDR3 is TGTGCCAGCAGCGGGACAGGGGGTATAGAAAAACTGTTTTTT. Its translation: CASSGTGGIEKLFF. Together with reference TRBV11-3 and TRBJ1-4, the CDR3 gives the full variable domain: EAGVVQSPRYKIIEKKQPVAFWCNPISGHNTLYWYLQNLGQGPELLIRYENEEAVDDSQLPKDRFSAERLKGVDSTLKIQPAELGDSAVYLCASSGTGGIEKLFFGSGTQLSVL.

The chain is built from TRBV6-8 and TRBJ1-6; D may be TRBD1 (6 bases). V was cut by 0 bases and J by 7 bases, with 10 bases left in between. This CDR3 is 15 amino acids long. Germline CDR1 MNHGY, CDR2 SAAAGT. CDR3 DNA: TGTGCCAGCAGTTACTCGTGGGGGCGGAATTCACCCCTCCACTTT. Its translation is CASSYSWGRNSPLHF.

The genes are TRBV5-1 and TRBJ1-3; D is ambiguous. Germline assignment: CDR1 SGHRS and CDR2 YFSETQ. This CDR3 is built from 16 residues. With 1 base removed from V and 0 bases from J, the gap between germline ends came to 11 bases. The CDR3 DNA reads as TGCGCCAGCAGCTTGACCCTAGGATTCTCTGGAAACACCATATATTTT. Amino acids: CASSLTLGFSGNTIYF.

The chain joins TRBV11-3 to TRBJ1-2; tentative D call: TRBD1 (6 bases). Trimming pared 1 base from V and 2 bases from J, leaving 11 bases between. CDR3 length equals 15 residues. CDR1 and CDR2 (germline): SGHNT, YENEEA. CDR3: CASSLGGTPNYGYTF. The CDR3 nucleotides are TGTGCCAGCAGCTTAGGGGGGACACCGAACTATGGCTACACCTTC.

The J gene is TRBJ1-3, the V gene TRBV7-1; TRBD1 matches at 9 bases. TRBV7-1 is noted as an ORF with a role that remains uncertain. The CDR3 has 18 residues. Trimming at V came to 4 bases and at J to 0 bases, leaving 10 bases not matched to a gene. CDR3 nucleotides: TGTGCCAGCAGCTTGACCGGGACAGGGTCATCCTCTGGAAACACCATATATTTT. Residues: CASSLTGTGSSSGNTIYF.

This clone was counted a single time. V usage is TRBV7-1 and J usage is TRBJ1-5, with TRBD1 matching 8 bases. TRBV7-1 is an ORF, and what it does is uncertain. This CDR3 spans 16 amino acids. Trimming took 6 bases from V and 2 from J; bases not matched to a gene: 9. Here the CDR3 reads CASSFSTGGGNQPQHF. CDR3 DNA: TGTGCCAGCAGTTTCTCCACAGGGGGAGGCAATCAGCCCCAGCATTTT.

The J gene is TRBJ1-1, the V gene TRBV19; possible D gene TRBD1, 6 bases. The germline V gene has CDR1 LNHDA and CDR2 SQIVND (reference sequence). This CDR3 is 15 amino acids long. Trimming took 6 bases from V and 1 from J, leaving 15 bases between them. The CDR3 DNA is TGTGCCAGTAGGCGGACAGCATGGGGGAACACTGAAGCTTTCTTT. It yields the protein CASRRTAWGNTEAFF.